The 15 T cell receptor beta chains below all came from one sample that was sequenced in a study of OX40 agonist ivuxolimab in advanced cancers. Sequencing used immunoSEQ multiplex PCR; TCRdb keeps in-frame clones, though not all of them. The sample consists of 50,000 or so clones, approximately 83% of them appearing once. The specimen was CD4+ or CD8+ T cells sorted from blood, collected in a trial of the OX40 agonist ivuxolimab. Receptor source: an adult with an advanced solid tumor such as melanoma, head and neck, liver or kidney cancer.

The chain employs TRBV28 and TRBJ1-2; D uncertain. V gave up 2 bases and J gave up 4 bases, with 8 bases separating them. Looked up from germline, CDR1 is MDHEN and CDR2 is SYDVKM. This CDR3 has 13 amino acids. The CDR3 is CASSLKIAYGYTF. CDR3 in DNA: TGTGCCAGCAGTTTAAAGATAGCCTATGGCTACACCTTC.

J is TRBJ1-5 and V is TRBV19; tentative D call: TRBD1 (5 bases). Trimming took 4 bases from V and 5 from J, leaving 18 bases between them. Germline lookup yields CDR1 LNHDA and CDR2 SQIVND (reference sequence). CDR3 length: 16 amino acids. The CDR3 bases are TGTGCCAGTAGTAGCCATATCAGGGTAGATGATCAGCCCCAGCATTTT. Translated, it gives CASSSHIRVDDQPQHF.

The rearrangement links TRBV5-1 to TRBJ2-1; 12 bases are shared with TRBD2. Germline V gene sequence: CDR1 SGHRS, CDR2 YFSETQ. The V and J ends lost 3 bases and 8 bases, in that order; junction bases with no gene match: 15. The CDR3 runs to 18 residues. The CDR3 DNA is TGCGCCAGCAGCTCCCCGATACTAGCGGGGGGAGTCGGGGATGAGCAGTTCTTC. It specifies CASSSPILAGGVGDEQFF. The full variable domain, rest sourced from reference TRBV5-1 and TRBJ2-1, is KAGVTQTPRYLIKTRGQQVTLSCSPISGHRSVSWYQQTPGQGLQFLFEYFSETQRNKGNFPGRFSGRQFSNSRSEMNVSTLELGDSALYLCASSSPILAGGVGDEQFFGPGTRLTVL.

The chain carries TRBV29-1 and TRBJ2-3, with 7 bases fitting TRBD2. The trim removed 7 bases at V and 2 bases at J, leaving 6 bases unmatched. The CDR3 runs 13 residues. Germline values: CDR1 SQVTM, CDR2 ANQGSEA. The DNA of the CDR3 is TGCAGCGGCCTAGCGGCCTACACAGATACGCAGTATTTT. It yields the protein CSGLAAYTDTQYF.

This clone was seen a few times. The J gene is TRBJ1-1, the V gene TRBV10-2; D unclear. V lost 5 bases and J 3 bases, leaving 10 bases between the germline ends. Germline CDR1 reads WSHSY; CDR2 reads SAAADI. This CDR3 is built from 13 residues. The CDR3 DNA reads TGCGCCAGCAGTTTACTGGGTTACACTGAAGCTTTCTTT. Translating it yields CASSLLGYTEAFF.

Worth noting for this clone: This same CDR3 is encoded by further DNA sequences in the sample. This chain links TRBV4-3 with TRBJ1-3; D remains unclear. V dropped 0 bases and J dropped 3 bases, with 3 bases sitting between them. The CDR3 has 13 amino acids. Germline CDR1 LGHNA, CDR2 YSLEER. The CDR3 protein is CASSQEGGNTIYF. DNA for the CDR3: TGCGCCAGCAGCCAAGAAGGTGGAAACACCATATATTTT.

The chain links TRBV7-9 to TRBJ1-5; D call uncertain. From germline, CDR1 is SEHNR and CDR2 FQNEAQ (reference sequence). This CDR3 is built from 12 residues. Trimming stripped 5 bases from V and 3 bases from J, with 5 bases between. The CDR3 protein is CASSDYNQPQHF. The CDR3 region has the DNA TGTGCCAGCAGCGACTACAATCAGCCCCAGCATTTT.

This clone occurred a few times. This chain uses TRBV9 with TRBJ1-2; TRBD1 is a possible D gene (6 bases). The CDR3 spans 15 residues. Germline V gene lookup returns CDR1 SGDLS and CDR2 YYNGEE. V was cut by 4 bases and J by 2 bases, with 15 bases left in between. The DNA of the CDR3 is TGTGCCAGCAGCCAAGTGGCGGGGGCGAACTATGGCTACACCTTC. It translates to CASSQVAGANYGYTF.

V and J are TRBV5-4 and TRBJ1-2; D uncertain. This CDR3 contains 15 residues. V lost 4 bases and J 1 base, leaving 14 bases between the germline ends. Germline-derived CDR1 and CDR2 are SGHNT and YYREEE (reference sequence). This CDR3 reads CASSRAGSNNYGYTF. The CDR3 DNA reads TGTGCCAGCAGCCGGGCGGGGAGCAATAACTATGGCTACACCTTC.

The chain links TRBV11-2 to TRBJ1-2; 9 bases are a match to TRBD1. The CDR3 consists of 16 residues. In germline, CDR1 is SGHAT, CDR2 FQNNGV. The V segment lost 4 bases and the J segment 3 bases; nucleotides outside the gene matches: 9. CDR3 loop: CASSSVYRGRDYGYTF. DNA of the CDR3: TGTGCCAGCAGCTCCGTTTACAGGGGGCGCGACTATGGCTACACCTTC.

V and J are TRBV19 and TRBJ2-2; the match to TRBD1 covers 7 bases. The CDR3 sequence is 15 residues long. CDR1 is LNHDA and CDR2 is SQIVND in the germline V gene (reference sequence). Trimming at V came to 1 base and at J to 7 bases, leaving 6 bases not matched to a gene. The CDR3, as DNA: TGTGCCAGTAGTATAGGTAGGGGGCAAGGCGGGGAGCTGTTTTTT. Encoded protein: CASSIGRGQGGELFF.

The CDR3 DNA follows: TGCGCCAGCAGTCAATCGAGAGCCAGGGAAAAACTACTACGAGCCATGCAGTACGTC. Its protein product is CASSQSRAREKLLRAMQYV. The chain recombines TRBV23-1 with TRBJ2-7; weak D call: TRBD1 (5 bases). TRBV23-1 is an ORF; its function is uncertain. The CDR3 covers 19 residues. With 0 bases removed from V and 9 bases from J, the gap between germline ends came to 30 bases.

This clone is a singleton in its sample. This chain connects TRBV6-1 to TRBJ2-1, with 9 positions matching TRBD1. This CDR3 is 15 amino acids long. Germline CDR1 reads MNHNS; CDR2 reads SASEGT. Trimming removed 6 bases from V and 3 bases from J; junction bases left unmatched: 6. As DNA, the CDR3 is TGTGCCAGCAGGATAACGGGACAGGGCTACAATGAGCAGTTCTTC. This translates into CASRITGQGYNEQFF.

In regard to this clone: The same CDR3 also results from other DNA sequences found in this sample. V and J are TRBV5-1 and TRBJ1-1; D ambiguous. Germline CDR1 SGHRS, CDR2 YFSETQ. V was shortened by 1 base and J by 0 bases, with 7 bases between the two germline ends. The CDR3 is made up of 14 amino acids. The CDR3 spells CASSLQAMNTEAFF. The CDR3 region has the DNA TGCGCCAGCAGCTTGCAAGCGATGAACACTGAAGCTTTCTTT.

In its sample, this clone was seen a few times. The chain uses TRBV18 and TRBJ2-7; 7 positions match TRBD2. This CDR3 has 15 residues. V was clipped by 5 bases and J by 6 bases; unmatched bases: 13. The germline V gene encodes CDR1 KGHSH and CDR2 LQKENI. The CDR3 reads CASSKDMRELSEQYF. The CDR3 region has the DNA TGTGCCAGCTCAAAAGATATGCGGGAGCTGAGCGAGCAGTACTTC.